What follows is one T cell receptor beta chain and its context. The CDR3 spans 13 residues. V was shortened by 6 bases and J by 4 bases, with 12 bases between the two germline ends. Germline CDR1 is MNHEY and CDR2 is SVGAGI. Methods used by the authors: Reference gene primer amplification gave nucleated cell count estimates. TCRdb's copy holds only in-frame clones and misses some; the assay was immunoSEQ multiplex PCR. V and J calls and clone size are copied from that table; D and trimming were computed from the DNA. The sample yields under 350,000 clones, less than 85% seen once. This record belongs to a study of blood T cell repertoires in COVID-19.

Sample: peripheral blood. V is TRBV6-5 and J is TRBJ1-2; perhaps TRBD1 as D (6 bases). This TCR was sampled from a man aged 55 to 70 who had recovered from COVID-19. The DNA of the CDR3 is TGTGCCAGCAGCAGGGACAACGTCTATGGCTACACCTTC. Its protein product is CASSRDNVYGYTF.